This TCR beta chain was sequenced during a study of blood T cell repertoires in COVID-19. Study-level background: In each case, the material was cDNA or gDNA derived from T cells, B-cell-depleted T cells, or PBMCs.

As originally analysed: From reference gene primer amplification, estimates of nucleated cell counts were derived. Repertoires were generated with immunoSEQ multiplex PCR, while TCRdb's copy carries only in-frame clones and drops some. That table supplies the V and J calls and clone size; D and trimming were determined from the DNA. The sample holds some 150,000 clones, approximately 84% seen once. Unmatched junction bases numbered 14, after V lost 5 bases and J lost 4 bases. Germline-derived CDR1 and CDR2 are MNHEY and SVGEGT. The CDR3 totals 17 residues. The receptor comes from a human donor in a cohort sampled during active COVID-19. Sequencing was carried out using peripheral blood. The V and J genes are TRBV6-2 or TRBV6-3 and TRBJ2-5, with 9 bases matching TRBD1. The CDR3 reads CASSIPRFGTGIETQYF. The CDR3 DNA reads TGTGCCAGCAGTATCCCCCGTTTTGGGACAGGGATAGAGACCCAGTACTTC.